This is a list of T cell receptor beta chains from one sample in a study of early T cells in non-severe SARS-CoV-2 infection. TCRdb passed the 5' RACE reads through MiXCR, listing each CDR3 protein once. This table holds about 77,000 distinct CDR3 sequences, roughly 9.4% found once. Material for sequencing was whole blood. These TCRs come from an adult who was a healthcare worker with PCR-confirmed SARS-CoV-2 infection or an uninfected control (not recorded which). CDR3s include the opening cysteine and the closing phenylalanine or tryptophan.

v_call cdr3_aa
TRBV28 CASSLMAVSNRFF
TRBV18 CASSPWSGNNHGELFF
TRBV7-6 CASSLLSGRREQFF
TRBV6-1 CASSETGRGQPQHF
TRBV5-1 CASSPHGGSLGGELFF
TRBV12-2 CATRPGQTNTGELFF
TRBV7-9 CASSLILDYEQYF
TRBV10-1 CASINRKRSTEAFF
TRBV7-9 CASSLAGSNQPQHF
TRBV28 CASSFIPSEQYF
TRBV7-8 CASSLEGLSSYNEQFF
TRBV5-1 CASSLVSGLDYEQYF
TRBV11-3 CASSLGGASHNEQFF
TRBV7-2 CASSGRGPGGELFF
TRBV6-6 CASSLSGGNGYTF
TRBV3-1 CASSQGRYEQYF
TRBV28 CASSFASGYRRSKNNEQFF
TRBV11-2 CASSLALAETQYF
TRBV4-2 CASSQGEPSSFTDTQYF
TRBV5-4 CASSPGLAKETQYF
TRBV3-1 CASSQARTSDDTDTQYF
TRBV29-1 CSPPRRLLRAKNIQYF